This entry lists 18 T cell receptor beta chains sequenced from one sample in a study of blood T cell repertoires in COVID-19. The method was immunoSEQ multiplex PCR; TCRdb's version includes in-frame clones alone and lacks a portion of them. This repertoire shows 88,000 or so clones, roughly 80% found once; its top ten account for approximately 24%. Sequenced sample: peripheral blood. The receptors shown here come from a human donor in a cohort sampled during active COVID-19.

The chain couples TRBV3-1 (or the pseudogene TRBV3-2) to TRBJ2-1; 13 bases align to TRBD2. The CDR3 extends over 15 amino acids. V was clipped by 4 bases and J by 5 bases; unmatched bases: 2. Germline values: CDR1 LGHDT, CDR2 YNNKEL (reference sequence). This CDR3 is CASSRTSGRNNEQFF. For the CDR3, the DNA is TGTGCCAGCAGCCGGACTAGCGGGAGAAACAATGAGCAGTTCTTC.

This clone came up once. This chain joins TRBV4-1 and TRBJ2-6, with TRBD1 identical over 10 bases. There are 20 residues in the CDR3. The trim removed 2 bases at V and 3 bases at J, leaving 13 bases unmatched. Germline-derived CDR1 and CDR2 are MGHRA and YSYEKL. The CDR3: CASSQPSGDRGSFGANVLTF. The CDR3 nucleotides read TGCGCCAGCAGCCAACCCTCCGGGGACAGGGGATCTTTTGGGGCCAACGTCCTGACTTTC.

This chain's CDR3 is CASRLWLAGILVSYEQYF. Here the CDR3 DNA reads TGTGCCAGCCGCCTTTGGCTAGCGGGTATCCTGGTATCCTACGAGCAGTACTTC. This chain connects TRBV12-1 to TRBJ2-7; the table's D call TRBD2 went unverified against the DNA. TRBV12-1 is a documented pseudogene. The CDR3 is made up of 18 amino acids.

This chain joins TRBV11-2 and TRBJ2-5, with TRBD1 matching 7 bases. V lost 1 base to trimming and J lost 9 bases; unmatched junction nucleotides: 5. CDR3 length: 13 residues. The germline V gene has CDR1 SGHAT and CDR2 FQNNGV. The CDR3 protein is CASSLGTGEAQYF. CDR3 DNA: TGTGCCAGCAGCTTAGGAACAGGGGAAGCCCAGTACTTC.

CDR3 bases: TGCGCCAGCAGTGGGGCGGGAACCCCCTACGAGCAGTACTTC. Its translation is CASSGAGTPYEQYF. The chain couples TRBV23-1 to TRBJ2-7; possibly TRBD2 for D (6 bases). TRBV23-1 is given ORF status, its function remaining uncertain. The V and J ends lost 5 bases and 2 bases respectively, with 13 bases between them. The CDR3 sequence is 14 residues long.

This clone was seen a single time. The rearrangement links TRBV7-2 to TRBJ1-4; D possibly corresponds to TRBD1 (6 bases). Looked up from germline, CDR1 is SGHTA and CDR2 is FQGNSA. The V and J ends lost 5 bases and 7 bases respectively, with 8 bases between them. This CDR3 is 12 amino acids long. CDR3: CASSPQGEKLFF. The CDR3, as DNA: TGTGCCAGCAGCCCACAGGGTGAAAAACTGTTTTTT.

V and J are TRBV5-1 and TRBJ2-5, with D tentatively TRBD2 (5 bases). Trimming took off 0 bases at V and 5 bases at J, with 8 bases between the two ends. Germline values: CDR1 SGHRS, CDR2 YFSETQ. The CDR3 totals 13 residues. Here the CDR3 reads CASSLAGLETQYF. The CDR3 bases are TGCGCCAGCAGCTTGGCCGGACTGGAGACCCAGTACTTC.

CDR3 nucleotides: TGTGCCAGCAGCCAACCCCTCGGACAGGGGACAGATACGCAGTATTTT. This codes for CASSQPLGQGTDTQYF. The chain links TRBV4-2 to TRBJ2-3; TRBD1 aligns across 9 bases. CDR1 is LGHNA and CDR2 is YNFKEQ in the germline V gene. The J segment lost 3 bases and the V segment lost 2 bases, leaving 6 bases of the junction unmatched. This CDR3 is built from 16 residues.

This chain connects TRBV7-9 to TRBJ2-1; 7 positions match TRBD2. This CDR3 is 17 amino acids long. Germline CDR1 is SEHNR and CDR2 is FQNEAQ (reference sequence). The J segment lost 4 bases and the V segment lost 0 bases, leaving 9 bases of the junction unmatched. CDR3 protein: CASSLAGGPILYNEQFF. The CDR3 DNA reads TGTGCCAGCAGCTTAGCGGGAGGGCCGATTTTATACAATGAGCAGTTCTTC. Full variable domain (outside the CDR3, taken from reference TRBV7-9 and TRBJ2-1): DTGVSQNPRHKITKRGQNVTFRCDPISEHNRLYWYRQTLGQGPEFLTYFQNEAQLEKSRLLSDRFSAERPKGSFSTLEIQRTEQGDSAMYLCASSLAGGPILYNEQFFGPGTRLTVL.

The CDR3 DNA sequence: TGTGCCAGCACCCTAGCGGGCCGAAGCTCCTACGAGCAGTACTTC. Translation gives CASTLAGRSSYEQYF. The V gene is TRBV7-8, the J gene TRBJ2-7, with TRBD2 matching 8 bases. V gave up 7 bases and J gave up 0 bases; unmatched junction bases: 8. The CDR3 length is 15 residues. CDR1 is SGHVS, CDR2 FQNEAQ, per germline.

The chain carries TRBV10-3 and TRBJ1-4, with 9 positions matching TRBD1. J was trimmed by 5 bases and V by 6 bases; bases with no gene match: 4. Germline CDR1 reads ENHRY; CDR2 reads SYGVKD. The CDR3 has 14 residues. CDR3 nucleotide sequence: TGTGCCATCAGAGCACAGGGGGCGAATGAAAAACTGTTTTTT. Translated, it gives CAIRAQGANEKLFF.

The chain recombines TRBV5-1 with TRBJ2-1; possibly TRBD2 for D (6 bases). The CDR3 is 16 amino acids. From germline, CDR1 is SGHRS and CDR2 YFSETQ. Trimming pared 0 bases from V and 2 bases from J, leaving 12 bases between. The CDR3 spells CASSLGALAPYNEQFF. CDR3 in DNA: TGCGCCAGCAGCTTGGGGGCTCTAGCGCCCTACAATGAGCAGTTCTTC.

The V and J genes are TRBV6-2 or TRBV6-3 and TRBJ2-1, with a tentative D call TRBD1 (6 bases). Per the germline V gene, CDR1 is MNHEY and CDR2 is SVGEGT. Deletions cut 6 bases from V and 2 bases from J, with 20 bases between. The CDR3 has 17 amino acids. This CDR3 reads CASSPIGQKKTYNEQFF. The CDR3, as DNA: TGTGCCAGCAGCCCAATCGGACAGAAAAAAACCTACAATGAGCAGTTCTTC.

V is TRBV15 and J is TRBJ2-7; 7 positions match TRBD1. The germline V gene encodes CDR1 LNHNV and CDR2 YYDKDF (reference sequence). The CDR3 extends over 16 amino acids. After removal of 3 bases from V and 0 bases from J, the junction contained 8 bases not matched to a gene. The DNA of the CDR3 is TGTGCCACCAGCAGGGTGACAGGGCAAATCTCCTACGAGCAGTACTTC. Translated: CATSRVTGQISYEQYF.

The DNA of the CDR3 is TGTGCCAGCTCACCCGACAGGGCGAGCTACGAGCAGTACTTC. Encoded protein: CASSPDRASYEQYF. The chain links TRBV18 to TRBJ2-7; the match to TRBD1 covers 7 bases. Germline CDR1 reads KGHSH; CDR2 reads LQKENI. Germline trimming cut 3 bases from V and 3 bases from J; bases unmatched to any gene: 5. This CDR3 contains 14 residues.

As DNA, the CDR3 is TGTGCCAGCAGCTCAAGAACTAGCGATAAGCAGTTCTTC. It codes for CASSSRTSDKQFF. This rearrangement joins TRBV7-2 to TRBJ2-1; 7 bases map to TRBD2. This CDR3 region has 13 residues. CDR1 is SGHTA and CDR2 is FQGNSA in the germline V gene. Germline trimming cut 4 bases from V and 11 bases from J; bases unmatched to any gene: 8.

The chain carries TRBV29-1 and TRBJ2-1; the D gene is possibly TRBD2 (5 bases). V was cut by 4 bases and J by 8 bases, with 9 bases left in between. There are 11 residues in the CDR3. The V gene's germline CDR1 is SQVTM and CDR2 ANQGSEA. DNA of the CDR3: TGCAGCGTTGGTTGGCGGGATGAGCAGTTCTTC. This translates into CSVGWRDEQFF.

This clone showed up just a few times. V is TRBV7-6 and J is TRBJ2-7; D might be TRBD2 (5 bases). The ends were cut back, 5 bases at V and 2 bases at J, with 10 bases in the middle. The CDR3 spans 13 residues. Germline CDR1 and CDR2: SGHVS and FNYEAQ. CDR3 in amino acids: CASSMDSTYEQYF. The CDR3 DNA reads TGTGCCAGCAGCATGGACTCAACCTACGAGCAGTACTTC.